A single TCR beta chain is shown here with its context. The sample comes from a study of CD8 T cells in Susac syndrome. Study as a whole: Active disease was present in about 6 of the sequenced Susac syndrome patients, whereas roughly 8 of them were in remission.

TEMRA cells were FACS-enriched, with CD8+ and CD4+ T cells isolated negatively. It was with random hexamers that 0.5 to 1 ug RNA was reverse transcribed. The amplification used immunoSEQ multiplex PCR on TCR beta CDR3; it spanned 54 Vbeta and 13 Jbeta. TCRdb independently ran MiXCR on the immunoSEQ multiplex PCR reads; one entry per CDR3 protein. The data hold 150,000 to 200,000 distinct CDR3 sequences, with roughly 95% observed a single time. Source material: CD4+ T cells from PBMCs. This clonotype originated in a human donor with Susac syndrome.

In nucleotides, the CDR3 is TGTGCCAGTACCAAGGGACAGGGGTCCGATCAGCCCCAGCATTTT. Its translation is CASTKGQGSDQPQHF. This chain uses TRBV19 with TRBJ1-5; 10 bases agree with TRBD1. With 7 bases clipped from V and 5 bases from J, the junction kept 8 bases outside the gene matches. The V gene's germline CDR1 is LNHDA and CDR2 SQIVND (reference sequence). The CDR3 is 15 residues long.